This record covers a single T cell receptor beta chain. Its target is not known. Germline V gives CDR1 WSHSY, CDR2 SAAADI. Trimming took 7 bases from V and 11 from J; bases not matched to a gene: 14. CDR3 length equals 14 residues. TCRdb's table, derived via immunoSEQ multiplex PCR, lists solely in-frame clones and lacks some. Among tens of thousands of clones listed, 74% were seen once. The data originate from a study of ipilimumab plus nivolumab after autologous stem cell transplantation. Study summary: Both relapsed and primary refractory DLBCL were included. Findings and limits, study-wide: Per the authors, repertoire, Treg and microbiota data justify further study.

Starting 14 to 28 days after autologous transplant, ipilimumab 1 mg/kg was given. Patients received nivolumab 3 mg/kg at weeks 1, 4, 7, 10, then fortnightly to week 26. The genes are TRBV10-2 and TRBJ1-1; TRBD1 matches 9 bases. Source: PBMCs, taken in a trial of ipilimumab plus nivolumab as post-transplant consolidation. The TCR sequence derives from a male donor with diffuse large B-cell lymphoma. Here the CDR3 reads CASTSPGTGSGAFF. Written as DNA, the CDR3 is TGCGCCAGCACCAGTCCCGGGACAGGGTCCGGGGCTTTCTTT.